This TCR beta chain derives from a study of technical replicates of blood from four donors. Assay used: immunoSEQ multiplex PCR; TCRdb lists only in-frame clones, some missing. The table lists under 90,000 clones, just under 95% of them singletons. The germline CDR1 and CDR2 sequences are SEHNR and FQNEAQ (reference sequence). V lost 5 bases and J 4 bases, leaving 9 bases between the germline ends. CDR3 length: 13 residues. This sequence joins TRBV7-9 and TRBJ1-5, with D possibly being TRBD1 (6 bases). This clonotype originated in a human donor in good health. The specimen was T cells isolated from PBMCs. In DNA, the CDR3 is TGTGCCAGCAGCCAGCAGGGGAATCAGCCCCAGCATTTT. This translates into CASSQQGNQPQHF.